One T cell receptor (beta chain) is described in this entry. The record originates from a study of blood T cell repertoires in COVID-19. Assay used: immunoSEQ multiplex PCR; TCRdb lists only in-frame clones, some missing. This sample has nearly 90,000 clones, with 55% to 75% found just once. V was shortened by 1 base and J by 6 bases, with 10 bases between the two germline ends. Germline V CDR1 and CDR2: SEHNR, FQNEAQ (reference sequence). The CDR3 loop spans 14 amino acids. The V call is TRBV7-9, the J call TRBJ2-1; D possibly corresponds to TRBD2 (5 bases). Sequencing used peripheral blood. This receptor was taken from a woman older than 75 with acute or convalescent COVID-19. CDR3 DNA: TGTGCCAGCAGCTTAGGGTATAGCGCCAATGAGCAGTTCTTC. Translating it yields CASSLGYSANEQFF.